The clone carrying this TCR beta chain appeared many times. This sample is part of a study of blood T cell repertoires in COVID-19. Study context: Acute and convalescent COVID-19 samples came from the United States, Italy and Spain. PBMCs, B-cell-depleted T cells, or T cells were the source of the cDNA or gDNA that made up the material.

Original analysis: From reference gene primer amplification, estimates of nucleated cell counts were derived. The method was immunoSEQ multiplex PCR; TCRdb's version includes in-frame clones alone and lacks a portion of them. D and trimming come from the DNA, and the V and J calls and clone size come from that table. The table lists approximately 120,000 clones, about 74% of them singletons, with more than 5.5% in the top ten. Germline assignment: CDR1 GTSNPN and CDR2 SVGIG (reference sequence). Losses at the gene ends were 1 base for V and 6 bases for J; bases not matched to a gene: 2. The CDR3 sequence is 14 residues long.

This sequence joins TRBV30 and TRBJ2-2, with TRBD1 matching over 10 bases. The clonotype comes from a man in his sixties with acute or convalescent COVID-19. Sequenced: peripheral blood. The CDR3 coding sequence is TGTGCCTGGAGTGCGGACAGGGGGGCCGGGGAGCTGTTTTTT. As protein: CAWSADRGAGELFF. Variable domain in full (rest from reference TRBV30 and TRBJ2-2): SQTIHQWPATLVQPVGSPLSLECTVEGTSNPNLYWYRQAAGRGLQLLFYSVGIGQISSEVPQNLSASRPQDRQFILSSKKLLLSDSGFYLCAWSADRGAGELFFGEGSRLTVL.